The 13 T cell receptor beta chains given below trace back to one sample, sequenced in a study of beta chain features in type 1 diabetes. Isolated RNA was reverse transcribed in full, so expressed TCRB transcripts were sequenced. Repertoires were generated with immunoSEQ multiplex PCR, while TCRdb's copy carries only in-frame clones and drops some. The repertoire holds about 930,000 clones, roughly a sixth seen once, with 0.023% in the top ten. Sequenced material: naive CD4+ T cells from blood. The receptors stem from a woman in her late teens or twenties in good health.

In DNA form, the CDR3 reads TGTGCCAGCAGTCCCTCGGCCACCACAGATACGCAGTATTTT. Translated: CASSPSATTDTQYF. This chain uses TRBV2 with TRBJ2-3; D unclear. The length of the CDR3 is 14 residues. CDR1 and CDR2 from the germline V gene are SNHLY and FYNNEI. V dropped 5 bases and J dropped 2 bases, with 11 bases sitting between them.

This clone appeared a few times. The chain joins TRBV6-1 to TRBJ2-7, with 9 bases lining up with TRBD1. V was clipped by 1 base and J by 1 base; unmatched bases: 11. The CDR3 runs to 18 residues. CDR1 is MNHNS, CDR2 SASEGT, per germline. Here the CDR3 DNA reads TGTGCCAGCAGTGAAGATCGCACAGGGGGCCTCTATTCCTACGAGCAGTACTTC. Translated: CASSEDRTGGLYSYEQYF.

This clone was picked up a small number of times. The V gene is TRBV2, the J gene TRBJ2-5, with 12 bases lining up with TRBD2. CDR3 length equals 15 residues. V was pared by 7 bases and J by 4 bases, with 7 bases of the junction left unmatched. CDR1 and CDR2 from the germline V gene are SNHLY and FYNNEI. Here the CDR3 DNA reads TGTGCCAGCATCGGACTAGCGGGATGGGGAGAGACCCAGTACTTC. This encodes CASIGLAGWGETQYF.

Worth noting for this clone: A clone one base away is much larger, so this may be a read error. This CDR3 is also generated by other DNA sequences in the sample. This CDR3 is CASSFSGANVLTF. The CDR3 nucleotides read TGTGCCAGCAGCTTTTCTGGGGCCAACGTCCTGACTTTC. The chain uses TRBV7-9 and TRBJ2-6; D gene ambiguous. Germline values: CDR1 SEHNR, CDR2 FQNEAQ (reference sequence). The V end was cut by 3 bases, the J end by 1 base, with 1 base between. CDR3 length: 13 amino acids.

This clone has just a few counts. This chain uses TRBV7-3 with TRBJ1-2; D remains ambiguous. V was shortened by 5 bases and J by 4 bases, with 26 bases between the two germline ends. This CDR3 contains 18 residues. The germline V gene encodes CDR1 SGHTA and CDR2 FQGTGA. The CDR3 DNA follows: TGTGCCAGCAGCCTACAGTATATCCGGGCCTCGCCCTTCTATGGCTACACCTTC. Translation: CASSLQYIRASPFYGYTF.

The rearrangement joins TRBV18 to TRBJ2-3; D unclear. The CDR3 consists of 15 residues. Per the germline V gene, CDR1 is KGHSH and CDR2 is LQKENI. V shed 1 base and J shed 4 bases, with 12 bases lying between them. The CDR3 is CASSPQWASSDTQYF. DNA of the CDR3: TGTGCCAGCTCACCACAGTGGGCAAGCTCAGATACGCAGTATTTT.

In regard to this clone: Other DNA sequences in this specimen translate into the identical CDR3. The gene calls are TRBV7-9 and TRBJ2-1; D uncertain. Germline lookup yields CDR1 SEHNR and CDR2 FQNEAQ (reference sequence). V was trimmed by 0 bases and J by 4 bases, leaving 4 bases between them. The CDR3 covers 13 residues. This chain's CDR3 is CASSLARYNEQFF. Here the CDR3 DNA reads TGTGCCAGCAGCTTAGCGAGGTACAATGAGCAGTTCTTC.

V gene TRBV5-1 combines with J gene TRBJ2-2; D unclear. Germline values: CDR1 SGHRS, CDR2 YFSETQ. The CDR3 is 13 amino acids. Trimming pared 4 bases from V and 4 bases from J, leaving 8 bases between. The CDR3 DNA is TGCGCCAGCAGCCCACCCATCACCGGGGAGCTGTTTTTT. Translated: CASSPPITGELFF.

This chain links TRBV7-2 with TRBJ2-3; 7 nucleotides match TRBD2. The germline V gene has CDR1 SGHTA and CDR2 FQGNSA. Germline trimming cut 1 base from V and 14 bases from J; bases unmatched to any gene: 6. The CDR3 is made up of 12 amino acids. Written as DNA, the CDR3 is TGTGCCAGCAGCTTAGAGTGGGAGGGGCGGTATTTT. It encodes CASSLEWEGRYF.

V gene TRBV28 combines with J gene TRBJ1-4, with D perhaps matching TRBD1 (5 bases). V gave up 8 bases and J gave up 8 bases, with 24 bases separating them. The CDR3 spans 16 residues. Per the germline V gene, CDR1 is MDHEN and CDR2 is SYDVKM. The CDR3 sequence: CASAIQGSWGREKLFF. CDR3 DNA sequence: TGTGCCAGCGCGATTCAAGGATCTTGGGGACGGGAAAAACTGTTTTTT.

This sequence joins TRBV2 and TRBJ1-2; a weak D match, TRBD1 (5 bases). CDR1 and CDR2 (germline): SNHLY, FYNNEI. The CDR3 spans 12 residues. Between the trimmed V and J ends, which lost 5 bases and 6 bases, there was a span of 10 bases. CDR3 sequence (DNA): TGTGCCAGCAGTACGCGGGGCAATGGCTACACCTTC. The encoded protein is CASSTRGNGYTF.

V is TRBV11-2 and J is TRBJ2-2; D might be TRBD1 (5 bases). There are 13 residues in the CDR3. Between the trimmed V and J ends, which lost 8 bases and 6 bases, there was a span of 13 bases. Germline V gene sequence: CDR1 SGHAT, CDR2 FQNNGV. The CDR3 spells CASPQGLPGELFF. CDR3 bases: TGTGCCAGCCCTCAGGGCCTACCCGGGGAGCTGTTTTTT.

In this sample, this clone turned up a few times. The gene calls are TRBV7-2 and TRBJ2-5, with 10 bases that match TRBD2. V was clipped by 3 bases and J by 5 bases; unmatched bases: 12. The germline gives CDR1 SGHTA, CDR2 FQGNSA. The length of the CDR3 is 17 residues. The chain's CDR3 is CASSLGLAGALSETQYF. CDR3 nucleotide sequence: TGTGCCAGCAGCTTGGGTCTAGCGGGAGCGTTGTCGGAGACCCAGTACTTC.